This T cell receptor beta chain was retrieved from a study of blood T cell repertoires in COVID-19. Turning to the study itself: COVID-19 samples from acute and convalescent phases originated in the United States, Italy and Spain.

This CDR3 contains 12 residues. The germline CDR1 and CDR2 sequences are SGHDT and YYEEEE. V was pared by 4 bases and J by 5 bases, with 3 bases of the junction left unmatched. Sequencing was performed with immunoSEQ multiplex PCR; in TCRdb, only in-frame clones are kept and a portion is missing. Of roughly 160,000 clones listed, about four fifths are singletons. The specimen sequenced was peripheral blood. The chain carries TRBV5-6 and TRBJ2-7; TRBD1 matches at 7 bases. This TCR derives from a woman aged 55-75 years with COVID-19, enrolled during active disease. CDR3 DNA sequence: TGTGCCAGCAGCCTTGACAGGGACGAGCAGTACTTC. Translation: CASSLDRDEQYF. Full variable domain (outside the CDR3, taken from reference TRBV5-6 and TRBJ2-7): DAGVTQSPTHLIKTRGQQVTLRCSPKSGHDTVSWYQQALGQGPQFIFQYYEEEERQRGNFPDRFSGHQFPNYSSELNVNALLLGDSALYLCASSLDRDEQYFGPGTRLTVT.